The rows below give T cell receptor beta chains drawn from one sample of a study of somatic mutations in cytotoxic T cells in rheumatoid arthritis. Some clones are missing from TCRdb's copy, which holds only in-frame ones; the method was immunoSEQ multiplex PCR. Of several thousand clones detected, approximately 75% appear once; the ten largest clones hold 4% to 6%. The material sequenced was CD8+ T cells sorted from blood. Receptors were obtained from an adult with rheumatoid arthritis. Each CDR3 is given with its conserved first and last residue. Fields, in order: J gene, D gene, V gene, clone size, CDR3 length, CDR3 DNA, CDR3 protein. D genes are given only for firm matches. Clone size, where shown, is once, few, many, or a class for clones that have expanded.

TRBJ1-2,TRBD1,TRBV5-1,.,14,TGCGCCAGCAGCTTGAGGACAGGGGACTATGGCTACACCTTC,CASSLRTGDYGYTF
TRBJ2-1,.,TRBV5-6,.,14,TGTGCCAGCAGCTCCCTTCCCCCCTACAATGAGCAGTTCTTC,CASSSLPPYNEQFF
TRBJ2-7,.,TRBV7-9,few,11,TGTGCCAGCAGCTTGCGCGACGAGCAGTACTTC,CASSLRDEQYF
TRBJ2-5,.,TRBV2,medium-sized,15,TGTGCCAGCAGGTACGGGACCGGGACAAAAGAGACCCAGTACTTC,CASRYGTGTKETQYF
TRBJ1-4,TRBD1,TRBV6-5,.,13,TGTGCCAGCAGCTTAGGGACAGGGGAAAAACTGTTTTTT,CASSLGTGEKLFF
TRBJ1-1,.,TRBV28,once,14,TGTGCCAGCAGAACCGGGGCGGGCGACACTGAAGCTTTCTTT,CASRTGAGDTEAFF
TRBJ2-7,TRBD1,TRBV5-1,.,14,TGCGCCAGCAGCCAGACAGGGTACTTCTACGAGCAGTACTTC,CASSQTGYFYEQYF
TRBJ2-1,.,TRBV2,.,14,TGTGCCAGCAGTGATCGTGGGGGGGCCGATGAGCAGTTCTTC,CASSDRGGADEQFF
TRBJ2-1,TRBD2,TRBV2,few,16,TGTGCCAGCATTAGCGGGCTAGCGGGGGTATACAATGAGCAGTTCTTC,CASISGLAGVYNEQFF
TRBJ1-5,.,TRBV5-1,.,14,TGCGCCAGCAGCCCCGGGGGGGAGAGGCAGCCCCAGCATTTT,CASSPGGERQPQHF
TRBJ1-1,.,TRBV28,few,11,TGTGCCAGCAGACAGACATTTGAAGCTTTCTTT,CASRQTFEAFF
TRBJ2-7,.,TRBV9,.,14,TGTGCCAGCAGCGTAGGGGACACCCTCTACGAGCAGTACTTC,CASSVGDTLYEQYF
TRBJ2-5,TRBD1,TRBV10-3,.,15,TGTGCCATCAGTTCCGGGACAGGGGGCCTAGAGACCCAGTACTTC,CAISSGTGGLETQYF
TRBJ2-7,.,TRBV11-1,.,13,TGTGCCAGCGAAGGCGGGTCCACCTACGAGCAGTACTTC,CASEGGSTYEQYF
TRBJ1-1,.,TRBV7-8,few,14,TGTGCCAGCAACATGGGGGGTTGGGGAACTGAAGCTTTCTTT,CASNMGGWGTEAFF
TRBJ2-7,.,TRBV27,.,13,TGTGCCAGCAGTCCACTCGGGGTTGGCGAGCAGTACTTC,CASSPLGVGEQYF
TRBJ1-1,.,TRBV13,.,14,TGTGCCAGCAGCCGTGGCCAGGGCCCCACTGAAGCTTTCTTT,CASSRGQGPTEAFF
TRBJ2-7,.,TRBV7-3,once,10,TGTGCCGGGGATCCTTACGAGCAGTACTTC,CAGDPYEQYF
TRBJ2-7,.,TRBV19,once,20,TGTGCCAGTAGTATAGTGTACAAGGCCGCTGGTGTTACAATTGGCTACGAGCAGTACTTC,CASSIVYKAAGVTIGYEQYF
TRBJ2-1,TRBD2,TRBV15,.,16,TGTGCCACCAGCAGAGATCTATTAGCGGGTAAGAATGAGCAGTTCTTC,CATSRDLLAGKNEQFF
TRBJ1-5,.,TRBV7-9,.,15,TGTGCCAGCAGCTTAGGGGGGTATAGCAATCAGCCCCAGCATTTT,CASSLGGYSNQPQHF
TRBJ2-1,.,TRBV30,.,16,TGTGCCTGGGGACCCAACGCGGGACCTTCCTACAATGAGCAGTTCTTC,CAWGPNAGPSYNEQFF
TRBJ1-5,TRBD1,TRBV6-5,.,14,TGTGCCAGCAGGGGGTCAGGGGGTCGACAGCCCCAGCATTTT,CASRGSGGRQPQHF
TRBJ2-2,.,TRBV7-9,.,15,TGTGCCAGCAGCTTAGTGGGGCCGAACACCGGGGAGCTGTTTTTT,CASSLVGPNTGELFF
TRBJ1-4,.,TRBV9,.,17,TGTGCCAGCAGCGCGGGGGGCGGGGGAGCAACTAATGAAAAACTGTTTTTT,CASSAGGGGATNEKLFF
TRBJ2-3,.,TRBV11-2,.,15,TGTGCCAGCAGCTCCAGGGAAGAGAGGCCAGATACGCAGTATTTT,CASSSREERPDTQYF
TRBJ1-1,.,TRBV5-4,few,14,TGTGCCAGCAGCCGGACAGACTTGAACACTGAAGCTTTCTTT,CASSRTDLNTEAFF
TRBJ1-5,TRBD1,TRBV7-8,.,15,TGTGCCAGCAGCTCTTTACAGGGGGCAGGTCAGCCCCAGCATTTT,CASSSLQGAGQPQHF
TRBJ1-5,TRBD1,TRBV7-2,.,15,TGTGCCAGCAGCTCCGGGACAGGGGGCAATCAGCCCCAGCATTTT,CASSSGTGGNQPQHF
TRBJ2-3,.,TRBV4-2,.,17,TGTGCCAGCAGCTTCTCCCCCGGGGGCCAGGGCACAGATACGCAGTATTTT,CASSFSPGGQGTDTQYF
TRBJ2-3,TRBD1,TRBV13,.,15,TGTGCCAGCAGCTTTGACAGGGGGAATGTGGATACGCAGTATTTT,CASSFDRGNVDTQYF
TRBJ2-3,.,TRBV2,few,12,TGTGCCAGCAGTGATGGGACAGATACGCAGTATTTT,CASSDGTDTQYF
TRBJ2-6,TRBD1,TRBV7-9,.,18,TGTGCCAGCAGCTTAGTGGGACAGTCCGACTCTGGGGCCAACGTCCTGACTTTC,CASSLVGQSDSGANVLTF
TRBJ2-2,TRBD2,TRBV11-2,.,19,TGTGCCAGCAGCTTACCCAGACTACTAGCGGGGGGACACACCGGGGAGCTGTTTTTT,CASSLPRLLAGGHTGELFF
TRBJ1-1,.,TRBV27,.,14,TGTGCCAGCAGTTTAAGAGCCTTGAACACTGAAGCTTTCTTT,CASSLRALNTEAFF
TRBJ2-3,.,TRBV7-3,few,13,TGTGCCAGCAGCTTAATAAACACAGATACGCAGTATTTT,CASSLINTDTQYF
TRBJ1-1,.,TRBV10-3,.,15,TGTGCCATCAGTGAGCCGCAGGGGAAGAACACTGAAGCTTTCTTT,CAISEPQGKNTEAFF
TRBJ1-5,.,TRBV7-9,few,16,TGTGCCAGCAGCTTAGCGTCTGGGGGCGCGGATCAGCCCCAGCATTTT,CASSLASGGADQPQHF
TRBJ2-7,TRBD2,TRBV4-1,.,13,TGCGCTTCGTCCGGGACTAGCGGCTACGAGCAGTACTTC,CASSGTSGYEQYF
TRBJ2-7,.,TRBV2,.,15,TGTGCCAGCAGTGACCTCCTCGGGGCAGATTACGAGCAGTACTTC,CASSDLLGADYEQYF
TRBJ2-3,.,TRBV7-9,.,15,TGTGCCAGCAGCCACGGGGACATTTTCACAGATACGCAGTATTTT,CASSHGDIFTDTQYF
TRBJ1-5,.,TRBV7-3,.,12,TGTGCCAGCAGCCTAGAGGGAGCAGCCCAGCATTTT,CASSLEGAAQHF
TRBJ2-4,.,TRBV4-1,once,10,TGCGCCACCACTGGACTTGTCATGAACTTC,CATTGLVMNF
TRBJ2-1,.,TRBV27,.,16,TGTGCCAGCAGTTTATCTGGGGGTCTCTCCTACAATGAGCAGTTCTTC,CASSLSGGLSYNEQFF
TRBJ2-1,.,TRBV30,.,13,TGTGCCTGGAGTGGGCCAGGGTTCAATGAGCAGTTCTTC,CAWSGPGFNEQFF
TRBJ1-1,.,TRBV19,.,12,TGTGCCAGTAGCTACGCGGGCACTGAAGCTTTCTTT,CASSYAGTEAFF
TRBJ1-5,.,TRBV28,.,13,TGTGCCAGCAGTTTATCCCATAATCAGCCCCAGCATTTT,CASSLSHNQPQHF